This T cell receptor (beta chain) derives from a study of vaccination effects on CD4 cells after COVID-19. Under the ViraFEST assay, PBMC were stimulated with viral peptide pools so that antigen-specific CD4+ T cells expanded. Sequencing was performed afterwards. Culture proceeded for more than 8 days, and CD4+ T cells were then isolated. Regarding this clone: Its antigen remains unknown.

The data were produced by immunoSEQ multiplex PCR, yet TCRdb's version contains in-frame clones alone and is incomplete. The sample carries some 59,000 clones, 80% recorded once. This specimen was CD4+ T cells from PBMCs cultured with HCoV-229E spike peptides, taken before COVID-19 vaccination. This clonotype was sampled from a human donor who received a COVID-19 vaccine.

CDR3 region: CASSKTGTGTNEQFF. CDR3 coding DNA: TGTGCCAGTTCAAAGACCGGGACAGGGACCAATGAGCAGTTCTTC. The V gene is TRBV25-1, the J gene TRBJ2-1, with 9 positions matching TRBD1. V was pared by 9 bases and J by 6 bases, with 12 bases of the junction left unmatched. CDR1 is MGHDK and CDR2 is SYGVNS in the germline V gene. CDR3 length: 15 residues. Combining the CDR3 with reference TRBV25-1 and TRBJ2-1 gives the whole variable domain EADIYQTPRYLVIGTGKKITLECSQTMGHDKMYWYQQDPGMELHLIHYSYGVNSTEKGDLSSESTVSRIRTEHFPLTLESARPSHTSQYLCASSKTGTGTNEQFFGPGTRLTVL.